This TCR beta chain stems from a study of blood T cell repertoires in COVID-19. Whole-study context: T cells, B-cell-depleted T cells, or PBMCs supplied cDNA or gDNA.

The assay was immunoSEQ multiplex PCR, and TCRdb's table has in-frame clones only and misses some. The sample carries under 75,000 clones, 80% to 90% recorded once. The CDR3 consists of 18 residues. V dropped 2 bases and J dropped 0 bases, with 17 bases sitting between them. CDR1 and CDR2 (germline): MNHEY, SVGEGT. This TCR derives from a man at least 80 years old with acute or convalescent COVID-19. The sequencing sample was made of peripheral blood. V is TRBV6-2 or TRBV6-3 and J is TRBJ1-5, with D perhaps TRBD1 (6 bases). CDR3 region: CASSYDRWDIYSNQPQHF. In nucleotides, the CDR3 is TGTGCCAGCAGTTACGACAGGTGGGACATATATAGCAATCAGCCCCAGCATTTT.